This T cell receptor (beta chain) was identified during a study of blood T cell repertoires in COVID-19. About the study: COVID-19 samples, acute and convalescent, were from the United States, Italy and Spain. PBMCs, B-cell-depleted T cells, or T cells were the source of the cDNA or gDNA that made up the material.

Measured with immunoSEQ multiplex PCR; TCRdb has only the in-frame clones, and not every one. The data show roughly 290,000 clones, with around four fifths seen just once and 4% to 5% held by the top ten. The source material was peripheral blood. The sequence was obtained from a woman between 50 and 59 years old with active or convalescent COVID-19.

CDR3 in DNA: TGTGCCAGCAGCCAAGAACTCCGGGATCTCTATGGCTACACCTTC. Its protein product is CASSQELRDLYGYTF. This chain uses TRBV3-1 (or the pseudogene TRBV3-2) with TRBJ1-2; D remains ambiguous. Germline V gene sequence: CDR1 LGHDT, CDR2 YNNKEL (reference sequence). V was cut by 0 bases and J by 4 bases, with 12 bases left in between. The CDR3 is made up of 15 amino acids.